This TCR beta chain was recovered during a study of early T cells in non-severe SARS-CoV-2 infection. Each single cDNA molecule received a unique molecular identifier. TCRdb called the 5' RACE reads again in MiXCR, with one record for every CDR3 protein. The data contain tens of thousands of distinct CDR3 sequences, 6% to 7% of them singletons. This clonotype was picked up a small number of times. V gave up 4 bases and J gave up 3 bases, with 20 bases separating them. The V gene's germline CDR1 is SGHRS and CDR2 YFSETQ. This CDR3 comprises 16 residues. This clonotype originated in an adult who was a healthcare worker with PCR-confirmed SARS-CoV-2 infection or an uninfected control (not recorded which). The sample consisted of whole blood. The rearrangement joins TRBV5-1 to TRBJ2-7; D tentatively fits TRBD1 or TRBD2 (5 bases each). CDR3 amino acids: CASSPGRGPGNYEQYF. In DNA, the CDR3 is TGCGCCAGCAGCCCGGGGCGCGGGCCGGGAAACTACGAGCAGTACTTC.